These 5 T cell receptor beta chains were sequenced from one sample in a study of CD8 T cells in Susac syndrome. The authors reverse transcribed about 0.5 to 1 ug RNA with random hexamers. From the immunoSEQ multiplex PCR reads, TCRdb called clonotypes with MiXCR, one entry per CDR3 protein. This sample has tens of thousands of distinct CDR3 sequences; roughly 94% occur once, and the top ten carry roughly 0.27%. Sequencing was done on a sample of CD8+ T cells from PBMCs. The receptors shown here come from a human donor in good health.

The chain employs TRBV9 and TRBJ2-1, with 8 nucleotides matching TRBD1. The CDR3 totals 15 residues. The J segment lost 6 bases and the V segment lost 2 bases, leaving 7 bases of the junction unmatched. Germline V gives CDR1 SGDLS, CDR2 YYNGEE. As DNA, the CDR3 is TGTGCCAGCAGCGTGTACCTAGGGACAGGCAATGAGCAGTTCTTC. This encodes CASSVYLGTGNEQFF.

This rearrangement joins TRBV7-6 to TRBJ2-1; D not certain. This CDR3 is 12 amino acids long. CDR1 SGHVS and CDR2 FNYEAQ come from the germline V gene. V shed 5 bases and J shed 10 bases, with 12 bases lying between them. In nucleotides, the CDR3 is TGTGCCAGCAGCCCCGTAATACGGGAGCAGTTCTTC. Protein sequence: CASSPVIREQFF.

The chain employs TRBV9 and TRBJ2-2; no clear D gene. Trimming removed 3 bases at V and 2 bases at J, with 8 bases between. CDR3 size: 14 residues. In germline, CDR1 is SGDLS, CDR2 YYNGEE. The CDR3 bases are TGTGCCAGCAGCGGTGGAGTTAACACCGGGGAGCTGTTTTTT. Protein product: CASSGGVNTGELFF.

The chain couples TRBV7-9 to TRBJ1-1; unclear D gene. This CDR3 contains 14 residues. V was cut by 0 bases and J by 5 bases, with 10 bases left in between. CDR1 is SEHNR and CDR2 is FQNEAQ in the germline V gene (reference sequence). The CDR3 region is CASSLAWARTEAFF. In DNA form, the CDR3 reads TGTGCCAGCAGCTTAGCTTGGGCAAGAACTGAAGCTTTCTTT.

The chain links TRBV4-3 to TRBJ2-7; 7 positions match TRBD1. V was clipped by 1 base and J by 2 bases; unmatched bases: 2. The germline V gene encodes CDR1 LGHNA and CDR2 YSLEER. This CDR3 has 14 amino acids. The CDR3, as DNA: TGCGCCAGCAGCCAAGCGACAGGGCCCTACGAGCAGTACTTC. This encodes CASSQATGPYEQYF.